This TCR beta chain was recorded in a study of Tregs in tolerant kidney transplant recipients. Germline V gene lookup returns CDR1 LNHDA and CDR2 SQIVND (reference sequence). This CDR3 contains 18 residues. V lost 7 bases to trimming and J lost 0 bases; unmatched junction nucleotides: 9. Study results and caveats: This study did not directly address biological reproducibility. Findings come from small patient numbers and require larger validation. The most relevant donor-specific Treg TCRbeta repertoire apparently came from expansion with activated donor B cells.

This clone was seen a single time. The antigen is unknown. TCRdb keeps only in-frame clones here, not all; method: immunoSEQ multiplex PCR. The table shows roughly 120,000 clones, with roughly nine tenths occurring only once. Sequencing input: CD4+ T cells from blood. This receptor was obtained from a human donor in good health. The chain is built from TRBV19 and TRBJ2-3; 14 bases agree with TRBD2. This chain's CDR3 is CASTPGTSGSLSTDTQYF. CDR3 bases: TGTGCCAGTACCCCCGGGACTAGCGGGAGTTTGAGCACAGATACGCAGTATTTT.